This T cell receptor (beta chain) was sequenced in a study of OX40 agonist ivuxolimab in advanced cancers. Study background: It was ivuxolimab, an agonistic anti-OX40 (CD134) antibody, that patients were treated with.

This CDR3 has 16 residues. Trimming pared 3 bases from V and 0 bases from J, leaving 12 bases between. From germline, CDR1 is MDHEN and CDR2 SYDVKM. The study, taken as a whole, reports: Low normalized T-cell clonal expansion was also seen in some nonresponders.

The table came from immunoSEQ multiplex PCR; TCRdb's copy has only in-frame clones and leaves some out. The sample holds some 50,000 clones; 82% are singletons and the top ten take approximately 1.8%. A remark on this clone: Its antigen is not known.

The receptor's source is an adult with an advanced solid tumor such as melanoma, head and neck, liver or kidney cancer. V gene TRBV28 combines with J gene TRBJ1-5, with D tentatively TRBD1 (5 bases). Sequenced here: CD4+ or CD8+ T cells sorted from blood, sampled in a trial of the OX40 agonist ivuxolimab. The CDR3 DNA follows: TGTGCCAGCAGTTTTCGGGGGGGGACTAGCAATCAGCCCCAGCATTTT. This gives the protein CASSFRGGTSNQPQHF.